The 8 T cell receptor beta chains below come from one sample, sequenced in a study of identical twins. TCRdb independently ran MiXCR on the 5' RACE reads; one entry per CDR3 protein. Of 540,000 or so distinct CDR3 sequences in the sample, approximately 20% were seen once. This sample also belongs to another study, concerning yellow fever vaccine responses in identical twins.

Sequencing used CD4+ T cells sorted from blood. These receptor sequences come from a woman aged 18 to 35 in good health.

The chain is built from TRBV15 and TRBJ2-1, with 10 nucleotides matching TRBD1. The CDR3 has 15 residues. V lost 1 base, J lost 5 bases, and 2 bases stayed unmatched. Germline V gene data show CDR1 as LNHNV and CDR2 as YYDKDF (reference sequence). The CDR3 loop reads CATSRAGQGNNEQFF. The CDR3 bases are TGTGCCACCAGCAGAGCGGGACAGGGGAACAATGAGCAGTTCTTC.

This chain joins TRBV29-1 and TRBJ1-2, with 11 bases fitting TRBD1. V lost 7 bases to trimming and J lost 4 bases; unmatched junction nucleotides: 11. The germline CDR1 and CDR2 sequences are SQVTM and ANQGSEA. The length of the CDR3 is 15 residues. CDR3 coding DNA: TGCAGCGCCCGGACAGGGGGCCCCGACTTCTATGGCTACACCTTC. Residues: CSARTGGPDFYGYTF.

The V call is TRBV29-1, the J call TRBJ1-5; 8 bases map to TRBD1. Trimming cost V 6 bases and J 0 bases; bases outside gene matches: 1. The CDR3 totals 13 residues. CDR1 is SQVTM, CDR2 ANQGSEA, per germline. CDR3 region: CSVQGVSNQPQHF. The CDR3 coding sequence is TGCAGCGTACAGGGGGTTAGCAATCAGCCCCAGCATTTT.

This chain joins TRBV2 and TRBJ2-7; TRBD2 matches at 7 bases. The germline V gene has CDR1 SNHLY and CDR2 FYNNEI. There are 13 residues in the CDR3. V lost 5 bases, J lost 6 bases, and 7 bases stayed unmatched. CDR3: CASSPGGLGEQYF. Written as DNA, the CDR3 is TGTGCCAGCAGTCCGGGGGGTTTGGGCGAGCAGTACTTC.

This rearrangement joins TRBV10-3 to TRBJ2-1; TRBD2 agrees at 8 bases. CDR3 length equals 11 residues. Germline V CDR1 and CDR2: ENHRY, SYGVKD. The CDR3, as DNA: TGTTCGGGAGGGAGATACAATGAGCAGTTCTTC. Translation gives CSGGRYNEQFF.

This clonotype was counted ten times or more. The rearrangement joins TRBV12-3 or TRBV12-4 to TRBJ2-1; 10 nucleotides agree with TRBD1. Trimming at V came to 5 bases and at J to 7 bases, leaving 5 bases not matched to a gene. CDR3 length equals 14 residues. The CDR3 reads CASSPSDRGNEQFF. CDR3 nucleotide sequence: TGTGCCAGCAGTCCTTCGGACAGGGGGAATGAGCAGTTCTTC.

This clonotype showed up many times. The V and J genes are TRBV20-1 and TRBJ1-2; TRBD1 agrees at 12 bases. Germline loops: CDR1 DFQATT, CDR2 SNEGSKA (reference sequence). CDR3 length equals 13 residues. Losses at the gene ends were 6 bases for V and 9 bases for J; bases not matched to a gene: 8. CDR3 coding DNA: TGCAGTGCCCATTCTGGGACAGGGGGCCGCTACACCTTC. Amino acids: CSAHSGTGGRYTF.

V usage is TRBV5-5 and J usage is TRBJ1-1; D uncertain. The V gene's germline CDR1 is SGHKS and CDR2 YYEKEE (reference sequence). Between the trimmed V and J ends, which lost 7 bases and 3 bases, there was a span of 13 bases. The CDR3 is 13 residues long. CDR3 residues: CASYFTGYTEAFF. CDR3 nucleotide sequence: TGTGCCAGCTACTTTACGGGGTACACTGAAGCTTTCTTT.